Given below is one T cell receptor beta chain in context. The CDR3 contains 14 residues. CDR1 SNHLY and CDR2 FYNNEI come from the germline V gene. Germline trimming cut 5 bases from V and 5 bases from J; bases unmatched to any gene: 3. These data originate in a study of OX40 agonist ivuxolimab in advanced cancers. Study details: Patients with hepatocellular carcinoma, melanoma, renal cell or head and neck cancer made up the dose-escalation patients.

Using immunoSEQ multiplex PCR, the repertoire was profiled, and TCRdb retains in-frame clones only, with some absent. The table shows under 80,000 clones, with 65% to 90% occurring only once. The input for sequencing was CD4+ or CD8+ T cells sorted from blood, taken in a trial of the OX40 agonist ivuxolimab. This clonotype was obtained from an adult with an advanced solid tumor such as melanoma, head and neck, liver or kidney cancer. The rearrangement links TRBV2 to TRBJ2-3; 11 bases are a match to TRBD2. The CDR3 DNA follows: TGTGCCAGCAGTCTGGGGACTAGCGGAGATACGCAGTATTTT. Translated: CASSLGTSGDTQYF.